These 24 T cell receptor beta chains came from one sample sequenced in a study of T cell changes during pregnancy in multiple sclerosis. The table came from immunoSEQ multiplex PCR; TCRdb's copy has only in-frame clones and leaves some out. Of about 48,000 clones in the sample, 92% were seen once. The input for sequencing was CD4+ T cells from peripheral blood mononuclear cells, taken in the third trimester of pregnancy. The receptor source for this set is a female donor with multiple sclerosis, enrolled in a pregnancy study.

This sequence joins TRBV18 and TRBJ2-3, with a tentative D call TRBD2 (6 bases). CDR1 and CDR2 (germline): KGHSH, LQKENI. V shed 3 bases and J shed 1 base, with 11 bases lying between them. The CDR3 is made up of 15 amino acids. CDR3 protein: CASSPRVAGTDTQYF. The DNA for the CDR3 is TGTGCCAGCTCACCGCGCGTAGCGGGCACAGATACGCAGTATTTT.

The chain carries TRBV29-1 and TRBJ1-6; 9 bases fit TRBD1. V was clipped by 5 bases and J by 9 bases; unmatched bases: 5. Germline V gene sequence: CDR1 SQVTM, CDR2 ANQGSEA. The CDR3 loop spans 13 amino acids. The CDR3 DNA reads as TGCAGCGTTAGGGACAGGGAATCTTCACCCCTCCACTTT. This gives the protein CSVRDRESSPLHF.

J is TRBJ1-6 and V is TRBV10-3; 8 bases map to TRBD1. The CDR3 sequence is 13 residues long. Losses at the gene ends were 8 bases for V and 7 bases for J; bases not matched to a gene: 4. Germline CDR1 reads ENHRY; CDR2 reads SYGVKD. The CDR3 here is CAIGTGPNSPLHF. CDR3 nucleotide sequence: TGTGCCATCGGGACAGGACCCAATTCACCCCTCCACTTT.

The rearrangement uses TRBV13 and TRBJ2-1; 8 positions agree with TRBD2. The ends lost 0 bases at V and 3 bases at J; junction bases unmatched: 4. CDR3 size: 16 residues. Germline-derived CDR1 and CDR2 are PRHDT and FYEKMQ (reference sequence). The CDR3 DNA sequence: TGTGCCAGCAGCTTAGGCCTGAGCGGGGGCTACAATGAGCAGTTCTTC. As protein: CASSLGLSGGYNEQFF.

The chain joins TRBV5-1 to TRBJ2-1, with D unclear. V dropped 1 base and J dropped 10 bases, with 9 bases sitting between them. Germline CDR1 and CDR2: SGHRS and YFSETQ. The CDR3 is 12 residues long. Written as DNA, the CDR3 is TGCGCCAGCAGCTTGTCCGTCGGGGAGCAGTTCTTC. Protein sequence: CASSLSVGEQFF.

This chain joins TRBV18 and TRBJ2-2, with 7 bases matching TRBD1. This CDR3 spans 16 amino acids. Germline V gives CDR1 KGHSH, CDR2 LQKENI. The V segment lost 3 bases and the J segment 3 bases; nucleotides outside the gene matches: 7. The CDR3 sequence is CASSPRQGVDTGELFF. The DNA for the CDR3 is TGTGCCAGCTCACCTCGACAGGGTGTCGACACCGGGGAGCTGTTTTTT.

The rearrangement joins TRBV19 to TRBJ2-2; 9 nucleotides line up with TRBD1. This CDR3 is 13 amino acids long. Germline-derived CDR1 and CDR2 are LNHDA and SQIVND (reference sequence). V was pared by 8 bases and J by 7 bases, with 5 bases of the junction left unmatched. The CDR3 protein is CASAGTGIGELFF. CDR3 in DNA: TGTGCCAGTGCCGGGACAGGGATCGGGGAGCTGTTTTTT. Complete variable domain (other parts from reference TRBV19 and TRBJ2-2): DGGITQSPKYLFRKEGQNVTLSCEQNLNHDAMYWYRQDPGQGLRLIYYSQIVNDFQKGDIAEGYSVSREKKESFPLTVTSAQKNPTAFYLCASAGTGIGELFFGEGSRLTVL.

A note on this clone: The junction does not match germline at one end; this may be a read error. The rearrangement uses TRBV19 and TRBJ2-7, with D perhaps matching TRBD1 (6 bases). The CDR3 spans 11 residues. Germline V gives CDR1 LNHDA, CDR2 SQIVND (reference sequence). CDR3 loop: CASSISGWGPF. The CDR3 DNA reads TGTGCCAGTAGTATATCCGGGTGGGGGCCCTTC.

J is TRBJ2-2 and V is TRBV15, with 7 positions matching TRBD1. This CDR3 contains 14 residues. In germline, CDR1 is LNHNV, CDR2 YYDKDF (reference sequence). V trimming: 4 bases; J trimming: 6 bases; junction bases outside the gene matches: 5. CDR3 sequence (DNA): TGTGCCACCAGCATTGACAGGGTTGCCGGGGAGCTGTTTTTT. Protein sequence: CATSIDRVAGELFF.

CDR3 sequence: CASSPPGQGFTDTQYF. The CDR3 DNA is TGTGCCAGCAGCCCACCGGGACAGGGGTTCACAGATACGCAGTATTTT. J is TRBJ2-3 and V is TRBV5-6; TRBD1 matches 10 bases. V lost 4 bases and J lost 2; bases outside the gene matches: 7. In germline, CDR1 is SGHDT, CDR2 YYEEEE. The CDR3 runs 16 residues.

V is TRBV5-1 and J is TRBJ2-3; 10 positions match TRBD2. The V gene end was trimmed by 5 bases and the J gene end by 6 bases; junction bases not matched to a gene: 15. Germline V gene lookup returns CDR1 SGHRS and CDR2 YFSETQ. CDR3 length equals 17 residues. CDR3: CASRRTPSGGMLDTQYF. CDR3 bases: TGCGCCAGCAGACGGACACCTAGCGGGGGCATGCTGGATACGCAGTATTTT.

The chain has TRBV6-1 and TRBJ1-1; tentatively, D is TRBD1 (5 bases). Trimming pared 4 bases from V and 8 bases from J, leaving 14 bases between. The V gene's germline CDR1 is MNHNS and CDR2 SASEGT. This CDR3 spans 13 amino acids. CDR3 bases: TGTGCCAGCAGTGGCGTCAGGGCGGCAGAAGCTTTCTTT. Its translation is CASSGVRAAEAFF.

The rearrangement joins TRBV5-1 to TRBJ2-1; 8 bases align to TRBD2. The CDR3 has 15 residues. The ends lost 2 bases at V and 9 bases at J; junction bases unmatched: 10. From germline, CDR1 is SGHRS and CDR2 YFSETQ. For the CDR3, the DNA is TGCGCCAGCAGCTTTCCCCGGGGGGGGGCCCGTGAGCAGTTCTTC. Its protein is CASSFPRGGAREQFF.

This chain joins TRBV6-5 and TRBJ2-3; D uncertain. The CDR3 length is 13 residues. V was clipped by 0 bases and J by 6 bases, with 7 bases between them. Looked up from germline, CDR1 is MNHEY and CDR2 is SVGAGI. The CDR3 nucleotides read TGTGCCAGCAGTTACTCTCGGCGGGATACGCAGTATTTT. Its translation is CASSYSRRDTQYF.

In DNA, the CDR3 is TGTGCCAGCAGCTCCGGAACGAACAGGGCAACTAATGAAAAACTGTTTTTT. Protein: CASSSGTNRATNEKLFF. V is TRBV5-4 and J is TRBJ1-4, with a weak D call TRBD1 (6 bases). Germline V CDR1 and CDR2: SGHNT, YYREEE (reference sequence). CDR3 length: 17 residues. V was pared by 3 bases and J by 0 bases, with 15 bases between.

The V gene is TRBV10-3, the J gene TRBJ2-5; possible D gene TRBD1, 5 bases. With 0 bases removed from V and 2 bases from J, the gap between germline ends came to 10 bases. In germline, CDR1 is ENHRY, CDR2 SYGVKD. The CDR3 is made up of 15 amino acids. CDR3 DNA: TGTGCCATCAGTGAGTCAGGGGCCCTACAAGAGACCCAGTACTTC. It translates to CAISESGALQETQYF.

This rearrangement joins TRBV7-3 to TRBJ2-2, with 7 bases identical to TRBD1. This CDR3 has 15 residues. With V trimmed by 5 bases and J by 1 base, 4 bases remained unmatched. The germline gives CDR1 SGHTA, CDR2 FQGTGA. Here the CDR3 reads CASSASGGNTGELFF. The CDR3 region has the DNA TGTGCCAGCAGCGCCTCAGGGGGGAACACCGGGGAGCTGTTTTTT.

The count of this clone is one. The chain combines TRBV19 with TRBJ2-5; TRBD1 is a possible D gene (6 bases). V lost 4 bases and J lost 1, with 19 bases in between. This CDR3 contains 17 residues. Germline V gene lookup returns CDR1 LNHDA and CDR2 SQIVND (reference sequence). CDR3 sequence (DNA): TGTGCCAGTAGTACCCCCCAAGGGGGAGAAATCCAAGAGACCCAGTACTTC. This sequence encodes CASSTPQGGEIQETQYF.

The CDR3 region has the DNA TGTGCCAGCAGCTCTAACCAGGGACAGGGGAGCGGCTACACCTTC. The encoded protein is CASSSNQGQGSGYTF. The chain couples TRBV7-9 to TRBJ1-2, with TRBD1 matching 10 bases. Germline assignment: CDR1 SEHNR and CDR2 FQNEAQ (reference sequence). The CDR3 is 15 amino acids. V lost 4 bases, J lost 8 bases, and 10 bases stayed unmatched.

The V gene is TRBV2, the J gene TRBJ1-5, with no clear D. V gave up 8 bases and J gave up 6 bases, with 17 bases separating them. Germline V gives CDR1 SNHLY, CDR2 FYNNEI. The CDR3 runs 14 residues. The CDR3 DNA reads TGTGCCAGCTGTAGCGGGTTGTCAAGTCAGCCCCAGCATTTT. It codes for CASCSGLSSQPQHF.

The chain joins TRBV7-6 to TRBJ1-6, with a possible D match to TRBD1 (5 bases). The CDR3 covers 16 residues. The germline V gene has CDR1 SGHVS and CDR2 FNYEAQ. Trimming shortened V by 3 bases and J by 9 bases, and 18 bases separated the two germline ends. The CDR3 bases are TGTGCCAGCAGCTTTAGTCCTAGGGGTTACGGTTCACCCCTCCACTTT. This translates into CASSFSPRGYGSPLHF.

The chain employs TRBV30 and TRBJ2-1; TRBD1 matches at 8 bases. V lost 0 bases and J lost 4; bases outside the gene matches: 5. Germline lookup yields CDR1 GTSNPN and CDR2 SVGIG (reference sequence). This CDR3 spans 15 amino acids. CDR3 nucleotides: TGTGCCTGGAGTGTAGGCAGGGGGCGGTACAATGAGCAGTTCTTC. Amino acids: CAWSVGRGRYNEQFF.

The CDR3 nucleotides are TGTGCCATCAGTGAGTCGAAGGGGGCTGGTAATGAAAAACTGTTTTTT. This gives the protein CAISESKGAGNEKLFF. This chain joins TRBV10-3 and TRBJ1-4, with 7 nucleotides matching TRBD1. CDR1 and CDR2 from the germline V gene are ENHRY and SYGVKD. Unmatched junction bases numbered 5, after V lost 0 bases and J lost 4 bases. This CDR3 has 16 amino acids.

V usage is TRBV7-3 and J usage is TRBJ1-3, with a possible D match to TRBD1 (5 bases). This CDR3 comprises 17 residues. Looked up from germline, CDR1 is SGHTA and CDR2 is FQGTGA. The ends were cut back, 3 bases at V and 3 bases at J, with 18 bases in the middle. The CDR3 protein is CASSLSRGRGFGNTIYF. Written as DNA, the CDR3 is TGTGCCAGCAGCTTGAGTAGGGGTAGAGGTTTTGGAAACACCATATATTTT.